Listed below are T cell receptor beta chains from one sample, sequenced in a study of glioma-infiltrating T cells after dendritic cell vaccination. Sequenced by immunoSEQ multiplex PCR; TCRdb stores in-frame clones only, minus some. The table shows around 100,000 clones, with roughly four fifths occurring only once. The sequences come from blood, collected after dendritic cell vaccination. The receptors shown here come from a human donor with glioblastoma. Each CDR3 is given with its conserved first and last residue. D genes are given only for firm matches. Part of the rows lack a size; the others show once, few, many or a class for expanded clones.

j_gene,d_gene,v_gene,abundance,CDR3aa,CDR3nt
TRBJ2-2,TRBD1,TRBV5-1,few,CASTPETGFSTGELFF,TGCGCCAGCACCCCCGAGACAGGGTTTAGCACCGGGGAGCTGTTTTTT
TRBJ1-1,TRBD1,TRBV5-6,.,CASSLGTGDTEAFF,TGTGCCAGCAGCTTGGGAACAGGGGACACTGAAGCTTTCTTT
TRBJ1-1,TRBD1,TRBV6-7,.,CASSYPTGSDTEAFF,TGTGCCAGCAGTTACCCGACAGGGTCGGACACTGAAGCTTTCTTT
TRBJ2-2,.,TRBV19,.,CASSRGTTTGELFF,TGTGCCAGTAGTAGAGGTACCACCACCGGGGAGCTGTTTTTT
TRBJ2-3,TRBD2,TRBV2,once,CASSEVIAGTQYF,TGTGCCAGCAGTGAAGTTATAGCGGGAACGCAGTATTTT
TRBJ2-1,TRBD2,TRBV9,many,CASSVSGGGLQVQFF,TGTGCCAGCAGCGTCAGCGGGGGGGGACTACAGGTGCAGTTCTTC
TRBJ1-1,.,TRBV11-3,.,CASSPGGPAEAFF,TGTGCCAGCAGCCCTGGGGGCCCAGCTGAAGCTTTCTTT
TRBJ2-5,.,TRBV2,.,CASRPGGPSQETQYF,TGTGCCAGCAGGCCGGGGGGCCCGTCGCAAGAGACCCAGTACTTC
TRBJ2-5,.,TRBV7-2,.,CASSPRDFLETQYF,TGTGCCAGCAGCCCACGGGACTTTTTAGAGACCCAGTACTTC
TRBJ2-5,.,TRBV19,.,CASSKSPLVQETQYF,TGTGCCAGTAGTAAATCCCCCTTAGTGCAAGAGACCCAGTACTTC
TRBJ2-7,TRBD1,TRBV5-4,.,CASSPGQLSSYEQYF,TGTGCCAGCAGTCCGGGACAGCTCTCCTCCTACGAGCAGTACTTC
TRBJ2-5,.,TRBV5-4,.,CASNFDSQETQYF,TGTGCCAGCAACTTCGACAGCCAGGAGACCCAGTACTTC
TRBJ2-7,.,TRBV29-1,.,CSVDLGGEQYF,TGCAGCGTTGATTTGGGGGGCGAGCAGTACTTC
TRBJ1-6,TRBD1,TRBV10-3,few,CAIRGDRSPLHF,TGTGCCATCAGGGGGGACAGGTCGCCCCTCCACTTT
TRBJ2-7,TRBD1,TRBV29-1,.,CSVSGTAYEQYF,TGCAGCGTTTCCGGGACAGCCTACGAGCAGTACTTC
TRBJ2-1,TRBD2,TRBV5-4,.,CASSLRKTSGGPNEQFF,TGTGCCAGCAGCCTACGAAAGACTAGCGGGGGACCCAATGAGCAGTTCTTC
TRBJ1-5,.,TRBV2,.,CASSEWSGDQPQHF,TGTGCCAGCAGTGAATGGTCGGGGGATCAGCCCCAGCATTTT
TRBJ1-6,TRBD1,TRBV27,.,CASSSSGGWSPLHF,TGTGCCAGCAGTTCATCAGGGGGTTGGTCACCCCTCCACTTT
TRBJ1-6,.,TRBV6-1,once,CASSDSHGDNSPLHF,TGTGCCAGCAGTGACTCGCACGGAGATAATTCACCCCTCCACTTT
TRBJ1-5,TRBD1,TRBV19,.,CASSTPGTGIANQPQHF,TGTGCCAGTAGTACCCCCGGGACAGGGATCGCCAATCAGCCCCAGCATTTT
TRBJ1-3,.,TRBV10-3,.,CAISARDNSGNTIYF,TGTGCCATCAGTGCCCGGGACAACTCTGGAAACACCATATATTTT
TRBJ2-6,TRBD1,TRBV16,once,CASSQLGTGGAGANVLTF,TGTGCCAGCAGCCAATTGGGGACAGGGGGCGCTGGGGCCAACGTCCTGACTTTC
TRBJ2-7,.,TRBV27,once,CASSLLGPVYEQYF,TGTGCCAGCAGTTTATTGGGCCCGGTTTACGAGCAGTACTTC
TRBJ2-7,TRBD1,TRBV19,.,CASSIVRGQGSYEQYF,TGTGCCAGTAGTATAGTGAGGGGACAGGGATCCTACGAGCAGTACTTC
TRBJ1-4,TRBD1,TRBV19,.,CASSRQGGVEKLFF,TGTGCCAGTAGCAGACAGGGTGGGGTTGAAAAACTGTTTTTT
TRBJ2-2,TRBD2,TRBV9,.,CASSYSGGNTGELFF,TGTGCCAGCAGTTATAGCGGGGGGAACACCGGGGAGCTGTTTTTT
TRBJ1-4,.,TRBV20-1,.,CSARAREKLFF,TGCAGTGCTAGAGCCCGTGAAAAACTGTTTTTT
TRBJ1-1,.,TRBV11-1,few,CASSLAPRRANTEAFF,TGTGCCAGCAGCTTAGCGCCTCGGAGGGCGAACACTGAAGCTTTCTTT
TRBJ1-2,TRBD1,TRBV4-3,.,CASSQGSTGGYSGYTF,TGCGCCAGCAGCCAAGGATCGACAGGGGGATATTCTGGCTACACCTTC
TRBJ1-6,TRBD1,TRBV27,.,CASRETGSNSPLHF,TGTGCCAGCAGGGAGACAGGGTCGAATTCACCCCTCCACTTT
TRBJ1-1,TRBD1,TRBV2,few,CASSDGTGGRTEAFF,TGTGCCAGCAGCGATGGGACAGGGGGACGCACTGAAGCTTTCTTT
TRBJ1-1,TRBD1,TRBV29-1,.,CSAGQGFKDTEAFF,TGCAGCGCTGGACAGGGGTTTAAAGACACTGAAGCTTTCTTT
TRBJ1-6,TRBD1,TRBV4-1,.,CASSQEEGANSPLHF,TGCGCCAGCAGCCAAGAAGAGGGGGCTAATTCACCCCTCCACTTT
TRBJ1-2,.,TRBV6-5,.,CASSYQDSYGYTF,TGTGCCAGCAGTTACCAGGATTCCTATGGCTACACCTTC
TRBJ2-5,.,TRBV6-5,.,CATSLGTPGTQYF,TGTGCCACCTCTTTAGGGACTCCGGGGACCCAGTACTTC
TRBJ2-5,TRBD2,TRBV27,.,CASSLLASGGAEETQYF,TGTGCCAGCAGTTTATTGGCTAGCGGGGGGGCCGAAGAGACCCAGTACTTC
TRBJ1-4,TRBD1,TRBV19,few,CASSAWDSNNEKLFF,TGTGCCAGTAGTGCCTGGGACAGCAATAATGAAAAACTGTTTTTT
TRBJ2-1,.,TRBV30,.,CAWAEGRLLNEQFF,TGTGCCTGGGCGGAGGGGAGGCTACTTAATGAGCAGTTCTTC
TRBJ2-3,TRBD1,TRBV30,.,CAWSDTNRGPIDTQYF,TGTGCCTGGAGCGACACCAACAGGGGGCCGATAGATACGCAGTATTTT
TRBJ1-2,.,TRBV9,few,CASSTEGSSGGYTF,TGTGCCAGCAGCACAGAGGGCAGTTCTGGTGGCTACACCTTC
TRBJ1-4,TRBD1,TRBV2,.,CASSENMPGGNEKLFF,TGTGCCAGCAGTGAAAATATGCCAGGGGGTAATGAAAAACTGTTTTTT
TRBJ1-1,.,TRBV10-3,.,CAISGGDEAFF,TGTGCCATCAGTGGGGGGGACGAAGCTTTCTTT
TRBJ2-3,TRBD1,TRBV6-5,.,CASRQGADTQYF,TGTGCCAGCAGACAGGGGGCAGATACGCAGTATTTT
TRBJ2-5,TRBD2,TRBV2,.,CASRAGTSGETQYF,TGTGCCAGCAGGGCAGGGACTAGCGGGGAGACCCAGTACTTC
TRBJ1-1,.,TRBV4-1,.,CASSPPDSRNTEAFF,TGCGCCAGCAGCCCCCCAGACAGTCGGAACACTGAAGCTTTCTTT
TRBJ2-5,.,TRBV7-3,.,CASSKTGQQETQYF,TGTGCCAGCAGCAAAACCGGACAGCAAGAGACCCAGTACTTC
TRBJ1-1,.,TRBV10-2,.,CASSESSGNTEAFF,TGCGCCAGCAGTGAGTCGTCAGGGAACACTGAAGCTTTCTTT
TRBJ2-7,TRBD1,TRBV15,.,CATSRGSGTGAIYEQYF,TGTGCCACCAGCAGAGGATCCGGGACAGGGGCTATCTACGAGCAGTACTTC
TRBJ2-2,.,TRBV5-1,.,CASSSSQGGTGELFF,TGCGCCAGCAGTTCTTCACAGGGTGGCACCGGGGAGCTGTTTTTT
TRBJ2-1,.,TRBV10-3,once,CAISAAPNNEQFF,TGTGCCATCAGTGCTGCGCCCAACAATGAGCAGTTCTTC
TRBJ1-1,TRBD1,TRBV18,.,CASSPKSGQDAAFF,TGTGCCAGCTCACCGAAATCAGGACAGGATGCAGCTTTCTTT
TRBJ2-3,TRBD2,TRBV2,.,CASSADVSGTTDTQYF,TGTGCCAGCAGCGCCGACGTTAGCGGGACTACAGATACGCAGTATTTT
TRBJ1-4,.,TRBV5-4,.,CASSFIAGSPNEKLFF,TGTGCCAGCAGCTTCATTGCGGGGTCCCCTAATGAAAAACTGTTTTTT
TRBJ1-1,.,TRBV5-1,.,CASSLVSGGNTEAFF,TGCGCCAGCAGCTTGGTGTCGGGGGGGAACACTGAAGCTTTCTTT
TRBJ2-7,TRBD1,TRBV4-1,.,CASSHGTGGLPYEQYF,TGCGCCAGCAGCCACGGGACAGGGGGTTTACCCTACGAGCAGTACTTC
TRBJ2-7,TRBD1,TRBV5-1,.,CASSLATGASYEQYF,TGCGCCAGCAGCTTGGCGACAGGGGCTTCCTACGAGCAGTACTTC
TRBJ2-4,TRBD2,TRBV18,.,CASSPRTSGGKNIQYF,TGTGCCAGCTCACCACGGACTAGCGGGGGTAAAAACATTCAGTACTTC